This entry concerns a single T cell receptor beta chain. Per the study methods: Reference gene primer amplification gave nucleated cell count estimates. Some clones are missing from TCRdb's copy, which holds only in-frame ones; the method was immunoSEQ multiplex PCR. Clone size and the V and J calls come from that table; the DNA yielded D and trimming. The sample carries 200,000 to 300,000 clones, approximately 88% recorded once. Participant reports of clinical history set cohort assignment. This CDR3 is 15 amino acids long. V was pared by 0 bases and J by 0 bases, with 6 bases between. Germline assignment: CDR1 SGHVS and CDR2 FQNEAQ. These data belong to a study of blood T cell repertoires in COVID-19. Study summary: The study drew acute and convalescent COVID-19 samples from the United States, Italy and Spain. PBMCs, B-cell-depleted T cells, or T cells provided the cDNA or gDNA that made up the material.

The rearrangement uses TRBV7-8 and TRBJ1-3; D may be TRBD1 (5 bases). Sequencing was done on a sample of PBMCs or T cells enriched from blood (not recorded which). This sequence originates from a woman in her twenties or thirties with acute COVID-19. The CDR3 DNA is TGTGCCAGCAGCTTAGCCGACAGCTCTGGAAACACCATATATTTT. Amino acid sequence: CASSLADSSGNTIYF.